The 6 T cell receptor beta chains given below trace back to one sample, sequenced in a study of OX40 agonist ivuxolimab in advanced cancers. The data were produced by immunoSEQ multiplex PCR, yet TCRdb's version contains in-frame clones alone and is incomplete. The sample contains about 42,000 clones, 70% to 90% of which appear only once. Here the sequenced sample was CD4+ or CD8+ T cells sorted from blood, taken in a trial of the OX40 agonist ivuxolimab. The receptor set was obtained from an adult with an advanced solid tumor such as melanoma, head and neck, liver or kidney cancer.

The genes are TRBV5-1 and TRBJ2-1; no reliable D call. The CDR3 extends over 15 amino acids. Trimming took 2 bases from V and 4 from J, leaving 13 bases between them. Germline CDR1 reads SGHRS; CDR2 reads YFSETQ. CDR3 DNA sequence: TGCGCCAGCAGCTTATACGGCGAGGAATACAATGAGCAGTTCTTC. Its protein is CASSLYGEEYNEQFF.

Worth noting for this clone: One end of the junction does not line up with germline, which may come from a read error. The chain carries TRBV6-6 and TRBJ1-2; a possible D gene is TRBD1 (5 bases). The CDR3 is 14 residues long. Germline assignment: CDR1 MNHNY and CDR2 SVGAGI (reference sequence). This CDR3 is CAISESTGLYGYTF. The CDR3 DNA follows: TGTGCCATCAGTGAGTCCACGGGGCTCTATGGCTACACCTTC.

The V call is TRBV9, the J call TRBJ2-1; 9 nucleotides line up with TRBD2. J gave up 7 bases and V 1 base, and 6 bases lay outside the gene matches. Germline V CDR1 and CDR2: SGDLS, YYNGEE. The CDR3 totals 15 residues. The DNA for the CDR3 is TGTGCCAGCAGCGTAATTTTAGCGGGAGCGAATGAGCAGTTCTTC. This encodes CASSVILAGANEQFF.

The chain employs TRBV5-5 and TRBJ1-2; TRBD1 matches 7 bases. Looked up from germline, CDR1 is SGHKS and CDR2 is YYEKEE (reference sequence). Trimming cost V 2 bases and J 1 base; bases outside gene matches: 5. The CDR3 is 15 amino acids. In DNA, the CDR3 is TGTGCCAGCAGCTTAGACAGGGCCAATAACTATGGCTACACCTTC. Translating gives CASSLDRANNYGYTF.

This clone was observed a single time. The chain uses TRBV4-3 and TRBJ2-2; D is perhaps TRBD1 (5 bases). V lost 0 bases, J lost 3 bases, and 14 bases lay in between. CDR3 length equals 17 residues. CDR1 is LGHNA, CDR2 YSLEER, per germline. CDR3 loop: CASSQDSPRAYTGELFF. The CDR3 DNA sequence: TGCGCCAGCAGCCAAGATTCACCCAGGGCCTACACCGGGGAGCTGTTTTTT.

The gene calls are TRBV11-3 and TRBJ2-3; D gene uncertain. V lost 0 bases, J lost 3 bases, and 16 bases lay in between. Germline assignment: CDR1 SGHNT and CDR2 YENEEA. The CDR3 is made up of 17 amino acids. The CDR3 region is CASSLEVVKGRTDTQYF. Here the CDR3 DNA reads TGTGCCAGCAGCTTAGAGGTGGTTAAGGGTCGGACAGATACGCAGTATTTT.